A single sample is the source of the 30 T cell receptor beta chains below, sequenced in a study of control samples from healthy donors and cancer patients (dated by TCRdb to 2019 to 2021). Receptors were amplified or captured by the immunoSEQ multiplex PCR assay. This is the immuneACCESS table as TCRdb keeps it, with only in-frame sequences that have V and J called. A part of the clones is gone; compared with another copy, unresolved V genes explain less than half, and the rest is unexplained. The sample has 100,000 or so clones on record, about four fifths of them singletons. The ten largest clones take up roughly 13% of the sample. The sample was blood. The receptors originated from a woman aged 45-60 years in good health.

CDR3 nucleotides: TGCGCCAGCAGCCCTGTCGGCAGCTATGGCTACACCTTC. It translates to CASSPVGSYGYTF. The gene calls are TRBV4-1 and TRBJ1-2, with no clear D. Germline-derived CDR1 and CDR2 are MGHRA and YSYEKL. CDR3 size: 13 residues. The V gene lost 4 bases and the J gene lost 4 bases, with 10 bases spanning the gap.

V and J are TRBV2 and TRBJ2-1; D not certain. Germline V gene sequence: CDR1 SNHLY, CDR2 FYNNEI. This CDR3 comprises 15 residues. The germline V and J ends were trimmed by 0 bases and 3 bases, with 9 bases remaining between them. DNA of the CDR3: TGTGCCAGCAGTGAAGCGACAAATGGCTACAATGAGCAGTTCTTC. Protein: CASSEATNGYNEQFF.

The rearrangement joins TRBV2 to TRBJ2-4, with no clear D. The CDR3 consists of 15 residues. Between the trimmed V and J ends, which lost 2 bases and 1 base, there was a span of 9 bases. Germline loops: CDR1 SNHLY, CDR2 FYNNEI. This CDR3 reads CASSERSLAKNIQYF. CDR3 nucleotides: TGTGCCAGCAGTGAACGGAGTCTGGCCAAAAACATTCAGTACTTC.

This clone was seen just once. At one boundary the junction diverges from the germline segment, which might be a read error. V gene TRBV28 combines with J gene TRBJ2-3; 11 bases are shared with TRBD2. This CDR3 has 14 amino acids. CDR1 is MDHEN and CDR2 is SYDVKM in the germline V gene. In nucleotides, the CDR3 is TGCCTAGCGGGGGGCCCTAATTGGCAGGATACGCAGTATTTT. It codes for CLAGGPNWQDTQYF. Together with reference TRBV28 and TRBJ2-3, the CDR3 gives the full variable domain: DVKVTQSSRYLVKRTGEKVFLECVQDMDHENMFWYRQDPGLGLRLIYFSYDVKMKEKGDIPEGYSVSREKKERFSLILESASTNQTSMYLCLAGGPNWQDTQYFGPGTRLTVL.

This clone was picked up a small number of times. The chain employs TRBV29-1 and TRBJ1-3; D ambiguous. V was clipped by 1 base and J by 4 bases, with 8 bases between them. The CDR3 has 13 amino acids. The germline gives CDR1 SQVTM, CDR2 ANQGSEA. The chain's CDR3 is CSVEGPPGNTIYF. The CDR3 DNA follows: TGCAGCGTTGAAGGACCCCCGGGAAACACCATATATTTT.

The rearrangement links TRBV18 to TRBJ2-5; weak D call: TRBD2 (5 bases). The ends were cut back, 8 bases at V and 2 bases at J, with 15 bases in the middle. Germline V gene sequence: CDR1 KGHSH, CDR2 LQKENI. This CDR3 is 14 amino acids long. CDR3 sequence: CASTLEAGQETQYF. In nucleotides, the CDR3 is TGTGCCAGCACCCTTGAGGCGGGTCAAGAGACCCAGTACTTC.

This sequence joins TRBV9 and TRBJ2-3; 10 nucleotides agree with TRBD1. V lost 0 bases, J lost 1 base, and 5 bases stayed unmatched. Germline V gene data show CDR1 as SGDLS and CDR2 as YYNGEE. CDR3 size: 17 residues. The CDR3 DNA sequence: TGTGCCAGCAGCGTAGTCGGGACAGGGGCGGGCACAGATACGCAGTATTTT. Translated, it gives CASSVVGTGAGTDTQYF. Full variable domain (rest looked up from reference TRBV9 and TRBJ2-3): DSGVTQTPKHLITATGQRVTLRCSPRSGDLSVYWYQQSLDQGLQFLIQYYNGEERAKGNILERFSAQQFPDLHSELNLSSLELGDSALYFCASSVVGTGAGTDTQYFGPGTRLTVL.

This sequence joins TRBV9 and TRBJ2-3; D possibly corresponds to TRBD2 (5 bases). Trimming took off 3 bases at V and 6 bases at J, with 11 bases between the two ends. From germline, CDR1 is SGDLS and CDR2 YYNGEE. The CDR3 runs 13 residues. The CDR3 region has the DNA TGTGCCAGCAGCGAAAAGCCGGGGGATACGCAGTATTTT. This gives the protein CASSEKPGDTQYF. Filled out from reference TRBV9 and TRBJ2-3, the complete variable domain reads DSGVTQTPKHLITATGQRVTLRCSPRSGDLSVYWYQQSLDQGLQFLIQYYNGEERAKGNILERFSAQQFPDLHSELNLSSLELGDSALYFCASSEKPGDTQYFGPGTRLTVL.

This clone was recorded once. This chain uses TRBV19 with TRBJ1-6; TRBD1 aligns across 9 bases. J was trimmed by 7 bases and V by 7 bases; bases with no gene match: 8. In germline, CDR1 is LNHDA, CDR2 SQIVND (reference sequence). CDR3 length: 15 amino acids. In DNA, the CDR3 is TGTGCCAGTAAACCGACAGGGGGTGGAAATTCACCCCTCCACTTT. This gives the protein CASKPTGGGNSPLHF.

The chain employs TRBV5-5 and TRBJ1-4; 8 bases align to TRBD1. Looked up from germline, CDR1 is SGHKS and CDR2 is YYEKEE (reference sequence). The CDR3 runs 16 residues. V dropped 4 bases and J dropped 8; count of bases not matched to a gene: 13. The CDR3 DNA follows: TGTGCCAGCAGCAGGGCGAGGACAGGGCTCTCCGAAAAACTGTTTTTT. Its protein product is CASSRARTGLSEKLFF.

The rearrangement joins TRBV12-5 to TRBJ2-3; D remains ambiguous. V lost 3 bases, J lost 5 bases, and 6 bases lay in between. The CDR3 extends over 12 amino acids. CDR1 is LGHNT and CDR2 is FRNRAP in the germline V gene. CDR3 DNA sequence: TGTGCTAGTGGTTTTCAGCTAGATACGCAGTATTTT. Translation gives CASGFQLDTQYF.

This sequence joins TRBV28 and TRBJ1-2; 7 bases line up with TRBD1. The V and J ends lost 7 bases and 4 bases, in that order; junction bases with no gene match: 6. There are 13 residues in the CDR3. Germline CDR1 is MDHEN and CDR2 is SYDVKM. CDR3 DNA: TGTGCCAGCACCCCCGGGACAGTCTATGGCTACACCTTC. Encoded protein: CASTPGTVYGYTF.

The rearrangement uses TRBV6-4 and TRBJ2-7; 11 positions match TRBD2. V gave up 6 bases and J gave up 2 bases; unmatched junction bases: 6. The CDR3 is made up of 15 amino acids. The germline CDR1 and CDR2 sequences are MRHNA and SNTAGT. The CDR3 is CASRDSGRGAYEQYF. The CDR3 DNA sequence: TGTGCCAGCAGAGATAGCGGGAGGGGAGCCTACGAGCAGTACTTC.

The rearrangement links TRBV9 to TRBJ2-7; D possibly corresponds to TRBD2 (6 bases). The V end lost 4 bases, the J end lost 3 bases, and 14 bases lay between the germline ends. The CDR3 length is 14 residues. Germline values: CDR1 SGDLS, CDR2 YYNGEE. The CDR3 region has the DNA TGTGCCAGCAGCCACAGGCGGGACTTCTACGAGCAGTACTTC. Translating gives CASSHRRDFYEQYF.

This sequence joins TRBV19 and TRBJ1-1; D remains ambiguous. V lost 6 bases and J 3 bases, leaving 14 bases between the germline ends. CDR1 and CDR2 from the germline V gene are LNHDA and SQIVND (reference sequence). CDR3 length: 14 amino acids. CDR3 sequence: CASSQAGVHTEAFF. CDR3 nucleotide sequence: TGTGCCAGTAGCCAAGCCGGGGTGCACACTGAAGCTTTCTTT.

J is TRBJ1-2 and V is TRBV3-1 (or the pseudogene TRBV3-2), with 7 nucleotides matching TRBD1. The CDR3 covers 15 residues. V shed 0 bases and J 7 bases; nucleotides not matched to a gene: 8. Germline CDR1 reads LGHDT; CDR2 reads YNNKEL (reference sequence). As DNA, the CDR3 is TGTGCCAGCAGCCAAGAGGCCAGGGGGGTTACTGGCTACACCTTC. Protein sequence: CASSQEARGVTGYTF.

This clone has only one observation. J is TRBJ2-5 and V is TRBV25-1; 7 nucleotides align to TRBD1. V shed 5 bases, J shed 2 bases, and the junction held 8 bases outside the gene matches. The CDR3 has 15 amino acids. The germline CDR1 and CDR2 sequences are MGHDK and SYGVNS. The CDR3 DNA follows: TGTGCCAGCAGTCCCCTGACAGGGAAGCAAGAGACCCAGTACTTC. Amino acids: CASSPLTGKQETQYF. Full variable domain (missing parts from reference TRBV25-1 and TRBJ2-5): EADIYQTPRYLVIGTGKKITLECSQTMGHDKMYWYQQDPGMELHLIHYSYGVNSTEKGDLSSESTVSRIRTEHFPLTLESARPSHTSQYLCASSPLTGKQETQYFGPGTRLLVL.

This clone was counted between two and nine times. The chain recombines TRBV7-8 with TRBJ2-5; D is unclear. Deletions cut 1 base from V and 0 bases from J, with 12 bases between. The CDR3 is 16 residues long. Germline values: CDR1 SGHVS, CDR2 FQNEAQ. CDR3 protein: CASSLGFSKYQETQYF. CDR3 sequence (DNA): TGTGCCAGCAGCTTAGGGTTTTCAAAGTACCAAGAGACCCAGTACTTC.

The chain carries TRBV19 and TRBJ1-4, with D perhaps matching TRBD1 (6 bases). The CDR3 consists of 14 residues. Germline V gene sequence: CDR1 LNHDA, CDR2 SQIVND (reference sequence). V lost 7 bases and J lost 8, with 17 bases in between. The CDR3 nucleotides read TGTGCCAGTAATACAGGGTTGGGAAGCGAAAAACTGTTTTTT. Its protein is CASNTGLGSEKLFF.

The chain carries TRBV29-1 and TRBJ1-6; no reliable D call. Germline loops: CDR1 SQVTM, CDR2 ANQGSEA. The CDR3 runs 11 residues. The ends were cut back, 5 bases at V and 10 bases at J, with 9 bases in the middle. CDR3 in amino acids: CSVLGKSPLHF. CDR3 bases: TGCAGCGTTCTGGGCAAATCACCCCTCCACTTT.

The rearrangement links TRBV6-1 to TRBJ2-4, with D hard to call. Trimming removed 5 bases from V and 5 bases from J, with 4 bases in between. This CDR3 contains 11 residues. Germline V gene lookup returns CDR1 MNHNS and CDR2 SASEGT. In nucleotides, the CDR3 is TGTGCCAGCAGTACCGAAAACATTCAGTACTTC. Residues: CASSTENIQYF.

This chain links TRBV19 with TRBJ1-5, with D hard to call. Trimming took 6 bases from V and 3 from J, leaving 21 bases between them. CDR1 is LNHDA, CDR2 SQIVND, per germline (reference sequence). This CDR3 contains 17 residues. The CDR3 sequence: CASSYIGPTGYNQPQHF. DNA for the CDR3: TGTGCCAGTAGCTATATTGGCCCCACGGGTTACAATCAGCCCCAGCATTTT.

V gene TRBV7-6 combines with J gene TRBJ2-5; TRBD1 is a possible D gene (5 bases). Germline V gives CDR1 SGHVS, CDR2 FNYEAQ. The CDR3 length is 15 residues. Trimming removed 1 base at V and 4 bases at J, with 13 bases between. The CDR3 reads CASSLGLGRAETQYF. DNA of the CDR3: TGTGCCAGCAGCTTAGGCCTTGGCAGGGCAGAGACCCAGTACTTC. The entire variable domain, with the rest obtained from reference TRBV7-6 and TRBJ2-5, is as follows: GAGVSQSPRYKVTKRGQDVALRCDPISGHVSLYWYRQALGQGPEFLTYFNYEAQQDKSGLPNDRFSAERPEGSISTLTIQRTEQRDSAMYRCASSLGLGRAETQYFGPGTRLLVL.

The rearrangement joins TRBV11-3 to TRBJ1-2; D gene uncertain. CDR1 is SGHNT, CDR2 YENEEA, per germline. The CDR3 is made up of 14 amino acids. Trimming took off 1 base at V and 7 bases at J, with 13 bases between the two ends. The CDR3 bases are TGTGCCAGCAGCTTAGGCAGGAGAATAGGTGGCTACACCTTC. Translating gives CASSLGRRIGGYTF.

The chain recombines TRBV28 with TRBJ2-5; possible D gene TRBD1, 6 bases. V gave up 8 bases and J gave up 2 bases, with 12 bases separating them. The germline CDR1 and CDR2 sequences are MDHEN and SYDVKM. The CDR3 length is 13 residues. The CDR3 nucleotides read TGTGCCAGCTCCGCCGGACAGCAAGAGACCCAGTACTTC. It specifies CASSAGQQETQYF.

In its sample, this clone was seen a few times. This sequence joins TRBV4-2 and TRBJ2-1, with 10 bases fitting TRBD1. Germline CDR1 is LGHNA and CDR2 is YNFKEQ. The CDR3 length is 20 residues. J gave up 8 bases and V 3 bases, and 22 bases lay outside the gene matches. The CDR3 DNA reads as TGTGCCAGCAGCCAGACTCTTTCCCAGATTTCGGGACAGGGGCGGGATGAGCAGTTCTTC. The encoded protein is CASSQTLSQISGQGRDEQFF.

The chain has TRBV29-1 and TRBJ1-5; TRBD1 matches 9 bases. Germline values: CDR1 SQVTM, CDR2 ANQGSEA. V lost 6 bases, J lost 7 bases, and 7 bases stayed unmatched. CDR3 length equals 13 residues. The CDR3 coding sequence is TGCAGCGTCCGGACAGGGGAGTGGCAGCCCCAGCATTTT. The encoded protein is CSVRTGEWQPQHF. The full variable domain, its missing parts supplied by reference TRBV29-1 and TRBJ1-5, is SAVISQKPSRDICQRGTSLTIQCQVDSQVTMMFWYRQQPGQSLTLIATANQGSEATYESGFVIDKFPISRPNLTFSTLTVSNMSPEDSSIYLCSVRTGEWQPQHFGDGTRLSIL.

This clone was seen a single time. CDR3 amino acids: CASSHTGDGAKNIQYF. The CDR3 DNA sequence: TGTGCCAGCAGCCATACGGGGGACGGAGCCAAAAACATTCAGTACTTC. The chain has TRBV3-1 (or the pseudogene TRBV3-2) and TRBJ2-4; a possible D gene is TRBD2 (6 bases). The germline gives CDR1 LGHDT, CDR2 YNNKEL (reference sequence). The CDR3 extends over 16 amino acids. The V gene lost 3 bases and the J gene lost 0 bases, with 12 bases spanning the gap.

This chain links TRBV7-3 with TRBJ2-3, with 12 bases aligning to TRBD1. V shed 1 base and J 4 bases; nucleotides not matched to a gene: 6. Per the germline V gene, CDR1 is SGHTA and CDR2 is FQGTGA. The CDR3 spans 17 residues. The chain's CDR3 is CASSLNPGTGGADTQYF. The DNA of the CDR3 is TGTGCCAGCAGCTTAAACCCCGGGACAGGGGGCGCAGATACGCAGTATTTT.

The chain joins TRBV14 to TRBJ1-2; the match to TRBD1 covers 8 bases. The CDR3 has 14 residues. CDR1 is SGHDN and CDR2 is FVKESK in the germline V gene. Trimming took 5 bases from V and 4 from J; bases not matched to a gene: 6. The CDR3 here is CASSSRTGFYGYTF. CDR3 DNA: TGTGCCAGCAGCTCCCGGACAGGGTTCTATGGCTACACCTTC.